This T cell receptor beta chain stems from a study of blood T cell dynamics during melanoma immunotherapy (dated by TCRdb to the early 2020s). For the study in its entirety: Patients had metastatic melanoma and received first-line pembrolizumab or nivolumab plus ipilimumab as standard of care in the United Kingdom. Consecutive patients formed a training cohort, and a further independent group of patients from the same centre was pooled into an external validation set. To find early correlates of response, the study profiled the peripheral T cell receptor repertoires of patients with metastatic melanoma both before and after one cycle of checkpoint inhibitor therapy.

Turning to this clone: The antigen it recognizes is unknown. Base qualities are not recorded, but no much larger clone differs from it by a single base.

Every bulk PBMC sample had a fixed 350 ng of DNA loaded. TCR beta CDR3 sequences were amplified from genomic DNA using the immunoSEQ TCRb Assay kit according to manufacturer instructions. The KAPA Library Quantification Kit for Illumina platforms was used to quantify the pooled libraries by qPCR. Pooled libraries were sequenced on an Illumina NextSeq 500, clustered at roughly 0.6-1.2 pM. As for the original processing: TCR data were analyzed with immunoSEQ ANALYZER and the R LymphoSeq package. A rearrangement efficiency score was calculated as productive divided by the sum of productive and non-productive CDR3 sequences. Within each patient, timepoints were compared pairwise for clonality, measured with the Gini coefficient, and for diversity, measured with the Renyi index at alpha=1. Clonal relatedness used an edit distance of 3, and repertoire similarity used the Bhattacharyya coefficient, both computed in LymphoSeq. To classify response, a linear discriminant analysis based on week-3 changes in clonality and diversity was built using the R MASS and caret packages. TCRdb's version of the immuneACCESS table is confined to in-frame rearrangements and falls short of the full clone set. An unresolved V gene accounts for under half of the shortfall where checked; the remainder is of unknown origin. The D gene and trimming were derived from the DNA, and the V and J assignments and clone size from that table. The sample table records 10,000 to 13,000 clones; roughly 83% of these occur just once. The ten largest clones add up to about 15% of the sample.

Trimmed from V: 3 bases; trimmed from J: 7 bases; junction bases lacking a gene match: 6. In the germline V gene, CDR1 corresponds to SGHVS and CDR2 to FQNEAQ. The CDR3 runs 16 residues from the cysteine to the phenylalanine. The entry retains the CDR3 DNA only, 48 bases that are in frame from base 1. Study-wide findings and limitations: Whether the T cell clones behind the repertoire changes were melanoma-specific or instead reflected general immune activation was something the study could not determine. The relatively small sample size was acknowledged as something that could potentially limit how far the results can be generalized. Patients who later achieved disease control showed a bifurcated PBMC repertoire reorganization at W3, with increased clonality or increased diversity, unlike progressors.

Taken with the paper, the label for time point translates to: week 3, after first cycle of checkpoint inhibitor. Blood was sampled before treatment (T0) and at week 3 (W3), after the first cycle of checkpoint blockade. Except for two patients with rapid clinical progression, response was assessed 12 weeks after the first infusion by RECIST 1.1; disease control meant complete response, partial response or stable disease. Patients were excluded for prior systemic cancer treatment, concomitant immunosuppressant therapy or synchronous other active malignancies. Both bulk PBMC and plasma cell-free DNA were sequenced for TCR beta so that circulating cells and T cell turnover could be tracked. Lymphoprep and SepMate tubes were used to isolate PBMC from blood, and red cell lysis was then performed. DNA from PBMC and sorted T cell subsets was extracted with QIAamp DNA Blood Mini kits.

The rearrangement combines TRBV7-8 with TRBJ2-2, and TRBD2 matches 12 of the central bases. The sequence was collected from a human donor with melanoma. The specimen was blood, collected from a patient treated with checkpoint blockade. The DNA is TGTGCCAGCAGCTTCGGACTAGCGGGGACCGGCGGGGAGCTGTTTTTT. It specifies CASSFGLAGTGGELFF.